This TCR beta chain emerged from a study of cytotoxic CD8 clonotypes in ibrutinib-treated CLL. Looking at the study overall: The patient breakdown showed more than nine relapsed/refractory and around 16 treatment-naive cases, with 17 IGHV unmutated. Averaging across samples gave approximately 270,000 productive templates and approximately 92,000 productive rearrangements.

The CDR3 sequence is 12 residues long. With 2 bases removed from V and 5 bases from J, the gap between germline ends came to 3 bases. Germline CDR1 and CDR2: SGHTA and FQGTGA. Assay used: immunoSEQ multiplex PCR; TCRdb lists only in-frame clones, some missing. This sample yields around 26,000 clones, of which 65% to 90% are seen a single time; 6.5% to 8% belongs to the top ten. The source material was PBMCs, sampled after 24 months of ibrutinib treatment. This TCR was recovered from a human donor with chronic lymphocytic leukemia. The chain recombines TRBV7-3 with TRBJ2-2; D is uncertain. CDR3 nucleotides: TGTGCCAGCAGCTTAGGGACCGGGGAGCTGTTTTTT. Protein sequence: CASSLGTGELFF.